Below are 12 T cell receptor beta chains sequenced from a single sample in a study of molecular identifiers for immune sequencing clone quantification. TCRdb processed the PCR reads anew with MiXCR; each CDR3 protein has one entry. Of hundreds of thousands of distinct CDR3 sequences in the sample, roughly 27% were seen once. Sequencing input: naive CD8+ T cells from blood, with Jurkat cell RNA spiked in. Stated subset: FACS-sorted CD8+CD4-CCR7+CD45RA+ naive T cells. These receptors were taken from a human donor in good health. Some libraries in this study had Jurkat cell RNA spiked in.

The V and J genes are TRBV19 and TRBJ1-2, with D uncertain. V was trimmed by 6 bases and J by 5 bases, leaving 13 bases between them. The CDR3 consists of 13 residues. Germline V gene sequence: CDR1 LNHDA, CDR2 SQIVND (reference sequence). CDR3 bases: TGTGCCAGTAGCATGACTGTTTTTTATGGCTACACCTTC. It yields the protein CASSMTVFYGYTF.

There are many counts of this clonotype. V gene TRBV5-4 combines with J gene TRBJ1-2; no firm D call. V gave up 0 bases and J gave up 6 bases, with 12 bases separating them. This CDR3 comprises 14 residues. Per the germline V gene, CDR1 is SGHNT and CDR2 is YYREEE (reference sequence). The CDR3 coding sequence is TGTGCCAGCAGCTTGGCCTTCAGCGTAAATGGCTACACCTTC. It specifies CASSLAFSVNGYTF.

This chain joins TRBV4-1 and TRBJ2-5; D uncertain. V dropped 0 bases and J dropped 2 bases, with 10 bases sitting between them. The germline CDR1 and CDR2 sequences are MGHRA and YSYEKL. The CDR3 runs 15 residues. CDR3 bases: TGCGCCAGCAGCCAAGATTGGGCAGGACAAGAGACCCAGTACTTC. It encodes CASSQDWAGQETQYF.

This clonotype was seen ten or more times. The chain recombines TRBV6-2 or TRBV6-3 with TRBJ1-5; 8 bases are a match to TRBD1. The CDR3 runs to 14 residues. With V trimmed by 6 bases and J by 0 bases, 1 base remained unmatched. In germline, CDR1 is MNHEY, CDR2 SVGEGT. The chain's CDR3 is CASRQGVSNQPQHF. DNA of the CDR3: TGTGCCAGCAGACAGGGGGTTAGCAATCAGCCCCAGCATTTT.

The rearrangement links TRBV29-1 to TRBJ2-1; 8 nucleotides align to TRBD2. Germline loops: CDR1 SQVTM, CDR2 ANQGSEA. V lost 7 bases and J lost 0; bases outside the gene matches: 5. This CDR3 comprises 14 residues. CDR3 sequence (DNA): TGCAGCGCCATAGCGGGAAGCTCCTACAATGAGCAGTTCTTC. Its protein is CSAIAGSSYNEQFF.

Comments on this clonotype: At one boundary the junction diverges from the germline segment, which might be a read error. The chain employs TRBV4-1 and TRBJ2-2; D is perhaps TRBD1 (6 bases). Per the germline V gene, CDR1 is MGHRA and CDR2 is YSYEKL. There are 17 residues in the CDR3. CDR3 protein: CASSQAQAGENTGELVF. The CDR3 bases are TGCGCCAGCAGCCAAGCCCAGGCAGGGGAGAACACCGGGGAGCTGGTTTTT.

This clonotype was observed at least ten times. V usage is TRBV12-3 or TRBV12-4 and J usage is TRBJ2-3, with 8 nucleotides matching TRBD2. Germline trimming cut 7 bases from V and 0 bases from J; bases unmatched to any gene: 6. CDR3 size: 15 residues. CDR3 sequence reads: CASTLAGSSTDTQYF. The CDR3, as DNA: TGTGCCAGCACCTTAGCGGGGTCTAGCACAGATACGCAGTATTTT.

This clonotype appeared many times. V usage is TRBV29-1 and J usage is TRBJ1-4, with no clear D. Germline V gene data show CDR1 as SQVTM and CDR2 as ANQGSEA. Trimming pared 4 bases from V and 3 bases from J, leaving 15 bases between. This CDR3 has 15 amino acids. The CDR3 protein is CSVVPTAEPNEKLFF. The CDR3 DNA reads TGCAGCGTTGTCCCGACGGCAGAGCCTAATGAAAAACTGTTTTTT.

This clonotype was found a few times. The gene calls are TRBV3-1 and TRBJ2-7; TRBD2 agrees at 10 bases. J was trimmed by 2 bases and V by 0 bases; bases with no gene match: 7. From germline, CDR1 is LGHDT and CDR2 YNNKEL (reference sequence). The length of the CDR3 is 17 residues. In DNA form, the CDR3 reads TGTGCCAGCAGCCAAGAAGCACTAGCGGGACCGACCTACGAGCAGTACTTC. Its translation is CASSQEALAGPTYEQYF.

As for this clonotype: A much larger clone differs from this one at a single base, so this may be a read error. The chain combines TRBV5-1 with TRBJ1-1, with D tentatively TRBD1 (5 bases). The V gene lost 4 bases and the J gene lost 3 bases, with 13 bases spanning the gap. The CDR3 extends over 14 amino acids. In germline, CDR1 is SGHRS, CDR2 YFSETQ. In DNA, the CDR3 is TGCGCCAGCAGCACCTCAGGGACCCACACTGAAGCTTTCTTT. It is translated as CASSTSGTHTEAFF.

The V and J genes are TRBV7-9 and TRBJ2-1; weak D call: TRBD2 (5 bases). The CDR3 is 16 residues long. The germline V gene has CDR1 SEHNR and CDR2 FQNEAQ (reference sequence). Trimming cost V 1 base and J 7 bases, with 17 bases left between them. The CDR3 coding sequence is TGTGCCAGCAGCTTAGATGACGGGGTGTTGAAGAATGAGCAGTTCTTC. Its translation is CASSLDDGVLKNEQFF.

This clonotype was seen repeatedly, ten times or more. The chain couples TRBV28 to TRBJ2-7, with D uncertain. V was cut by 3 bases and J by 7 bases, with 4 bases left in between. CDR3 length equals 10 residues. Germline CDR1 and CDR2: MDHEN and SYDVKM. The CDR3 loop is CASSFGEQYF. CDR3 sequence (DNA): TGTGCCAGCAGTTTTGGAGAGCAGTACTTC.